This TCR beta chain was observed in a study of identical twins. Study-wide points: Analyses of zero insertions could be partly confounded by invariant MAIT and iNKT cells. Conclusions came from cross-sectional statistical analysis, not from following the same donors.

A few counts support this clonotype. Its antigen remains unknown. V was trimmed by 1 base and J by 5 bases, leaving 17 bases between them. The CDR3 has 16 residues. The V gene's germline CDR1 is SGHTA and CDR2 FQGNSA. TCRdb redid the calling of the 5' RACE reads with MiXCR, one entry per CDR3 protein. The repertoire holds hundreds of thousands of distinct CDR3 sequences, with about 20% as singletons. The same sample was also used in a study of T cells expressing NK-cell markers. Turning to that study: Underlying the TCR beta repertoires were sorted CD3+CD56+NKG2C+, CD3+CD56+NKG2C- and CD3+CD56-NKG2C+ T cells. Expanded NKG2C+ T cell clones were not confirmed as HCMV-specific.

The sequenced sample was PBMCs. The rearrangement links TRBV7-2 to TRBJ2-5; D remains ambiguous. The TCR comes from a woman between 18 and 30 years old in good health. The CDR3 sequence is CASSLVAESSYETQYF. As DNA, the CDR3 is TGTGCCAGCAGCTTAGTGGCAGAATCGTCATATGAGACCCAGTACTTC.